The 8 T cell receptor beta chains presented below share a single source sample, sequenced in a study of OX40 agonist ivuxolimab in advanced cancers. TCRdb keeps only in-frame clones here, not all; method: immunoSEQ multiplex PCR. This sample has about 67,000 clones, with around 79% found just once. The material sequenced was CD4+ or CD8+ T cells sorted from blood, taken in a trial of the OX40 agonist ivuxolimab. These TCRs come from an adult with an advanced solid tumor such as melanoma, head and neck, liver or kidney cancer.

This chain links TRBV29-1 with TRBJ2-3; D gene unclear. Per germline, CDR1 SQVTM and CDR2 ANQGSEA. The CDR3 has 13 amino acids. Deletions cut 7 bases from V and 1 base from J, with 12 bases between. The CDR3 sequence is CSGDPGGTDTQYF. The CDR3 nucleotides read TGCAGCGGTGACCCAGGAGGCACAGATACGCAGTATTTT.

This clone was detected only once. This sequence joins TRBV19 and TRBJ2-1; maybe TRBD2 (6 bases). This CDR3 is built from 15 residues. The V and J ends lost 8 bases and 2 bases respectively, with 16 bases between them. Germline values: CDR1 LNHDA, CDR2 SQIVND (reference sequence). The CDR3 DNA sequence: TGTGCCAGTGCACAGCCGGGAGCCACCTACAATGAGCAGTTCTTC. Residues: CASAQPGATYNEQFF.

This clone was found a few times. The gene calls are TRBV9 and TRBJ1-2; D may be TRBD1 (5 bases). V shed 0 bases and J shed 1 base, with 10 bases lying between them. CDR1 and CDR2 from the germline V gene are SGDLS and YYNGEE. This CDR3 has 15 amino acids. CDR3 region: CASSVARANNYGYTF. As DNA, the CDR3 is TGTGCCAGCAGCGTAGCCAGGGCCAATAACTATGGCTACACCTTC.

Of note for this clone: Other DNA sequences in this specimen translate into the identical CDR3. The gene calls are TRBV11-2 and TRBJ2-2, with TRBD2 matching over 8 bases. This CDR3 spans 15 amino acids. Germline values: CDR1 SGHAT, CDR2 FQNNGV. Germline trimming cut 5 bases from V and 2 bases from J; bases unmatched to any gene: 4. As DNA, the CDR3 is TGTGCCAGCAGCCTCGGGGGGGCAAACACCGGGGAGCTGTTTTTT. This codes for CASSLGGANTGELFF. The entire variable domain, with the rest obtained from reference TRBV11-2 and TRBJ2-2, is as follows: EAGVAQSPRYKIIEKRQSVAFWCNPISGHATLYWYQQILGQGPKLLIQFQNNGVVDDSQLPKDRFSAERLKGVDSTLKIQPAKLEDSAVYLCASSLGGANTGELFFGEGSRLTVL.

The chain joins TRBV2 to TRBJ1-4; 7 bases are a match to TRBD1. Germline-derived CDR1 and CDR2 are SNHLY and FYNNEI. V dropped 7 bases and J dropped 8; count of bases not matched to a gene: 13. CDR3 length: 15 residues. The CDR3 spells CASKKTGMRPEKLFF. The CDR3 DNA reads TGTGCCAGCAAAAAGACAGGGATGAGACCCGAAAAACTGTTTTTT.

The rearrangement joins TRBV9 to TRBJ1-2, with unresolved D. CDR3 length: 13 amino acids. CDR1 is SGDLS, CDR2 YYNGEE, per germline. V was shortened by 2 bases and J by 6 bases, with 11 bases between the two germline ends. Here the CDR3 reads CASSVGPTDGYTF. The CDR3 region has the DNA TGTGCCAGCAGCGTCGGCCCCACGGATGGCTACACCTTC.

The chain uses TRBV9 and TRBJ2-7; D assignment may be TRBD1 or TRBD2 (5 bases each). Trimming took 4 bases from V and 2 from J, leaving 16 bases between them. This CDR3 comprises 15 residues. Per the germline V gene, CDR1 is SGDLS and CDR2 is YYNGEE. This CDR3 reads CASSLTGTSTYEQYF. The CDR3 region has the DNA TGTGCCAGCAGCCTTACCGGGACGAGCACCTACGAGCAGTACTTC.

The V and J genes are TRBV18 and TRBJ1-4; TRBD1 aligns across 11 bases. Germline CDR1 is KGHSH and CDR2 is LQKENI. The ends lost 5 bases at V and 8 bases at J; junction bases unmatched: 7. This CDR3 comprises 15 residues. This CDR3 is CASSFGQGAGEKLFF. In DNA form, the CDR3 reads TGTGCCAGCTCATTCGGACAGGGGGCCGGCGAAAAACTGTTTTTT.